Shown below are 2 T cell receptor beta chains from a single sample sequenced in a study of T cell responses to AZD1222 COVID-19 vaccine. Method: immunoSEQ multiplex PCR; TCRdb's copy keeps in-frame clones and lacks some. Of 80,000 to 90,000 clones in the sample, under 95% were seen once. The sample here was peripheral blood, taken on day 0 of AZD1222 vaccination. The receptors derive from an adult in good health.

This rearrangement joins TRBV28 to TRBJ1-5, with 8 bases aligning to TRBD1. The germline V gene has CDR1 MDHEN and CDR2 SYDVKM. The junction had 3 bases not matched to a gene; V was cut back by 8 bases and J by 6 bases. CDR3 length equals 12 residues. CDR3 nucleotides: TGTGCCAGCTCGGACAGGGTTCAGCCCCAGCATTTT. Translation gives CASSDRVQPQHF.

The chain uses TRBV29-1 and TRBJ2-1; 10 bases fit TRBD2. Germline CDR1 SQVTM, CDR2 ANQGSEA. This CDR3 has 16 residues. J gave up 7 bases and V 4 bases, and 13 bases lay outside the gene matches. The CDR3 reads CSVGLALAGAMNEQFF. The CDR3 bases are TGCAGCGTTGGGCTCGCGCTAGCGGGAGCCATGAATGAGCAGTTCTTC.